Each of the 6 T cell receptor beta chains below was sequenced from the same sample in a study of PD-1 blockade in classical Hodgkin lymphoma. Time point defined: cycle 4 day 1 (C4D1), after less than 7 weeks of nivolumab. Every single patient, without exception, relapsed after autologous stem cell transplantation, and brentuximab vedotin exposure varied. Libraries were prepared by immunoSEQ multiplex PCR; TCRdb keeps only in-frame clonotypes and omits some of them. Found here are 40,000 to 55,000 clones, nearly 80% of them singletons; the top ten hold about a fifth. Sequenced material: peripheral blood mononuclear cells (PBMCs), taken before the fourth cycle of nivolumab. These receptors originate from a human donor with classical Hodgkin lymphoma.

This clone was counted between two and nine times. The J gene is TRBJ2-3, the V gene TRBV10-2; D is undetermined. The germline gives CDR1 WSHSY, CDR2 SAAADI. The CDR3 totals 11 residues. Trimming took off 3 bases at V and 7 bases at J, with 5 bases between the two ends. The CDR3 DNA reads as TGCGCCAGCAGTGACTTAAATACGCAGTATTTT. This codes for CASSDLNTQYF.

The chain employs TRBV27 and TRBJ1-2, with D tentatively TRBD1 (6 bases). V was cut by 4 bases and J by 0 bases, with 9 bases left in between. In germline, CDR1 is MNHEY, CDR2 SMNVEV (reference sequence). The CDR3 spans 14 residues. DNA of the CDR3: TGTGCCAGCAGTTCGGACAGTGCTAACTATGGCTACACCTTC. Its translation is CASSSDSANYGYTF.

The genes are TRBV6-1 and TRBJ2-7; 8 bases map to TRBD2. The V segment lost 3 bases and the J segment 7 bases; nucleotides outside the gene matches: 8. This CDR3 has 14 amino acids. CDR1 and CDR2 (germline): MNHNS, SASEGT. CDR3 loop: CASSELLAAGEQYF. The CDR3, as DNA: TGTGCCAGCAGTGAGTTACTAGCGGCAGGGGAGCAGTACTTC.

By sample fraction, this clone is medium-sized. This chain links TRBV19 with TRBJ1-3, with unresolved D. V shed 1 base and J shed 3 bases, with 13 bases lying between them. CDR3 size: 16 residues. The germline CDR1 and CDR2 sequences are LNHDA and SQIVND (reference sequence). As DNA, the CDR3 is TGTGCCAGTAGTATAGGTGGAGTCCTGGGTGGAAACACCATATATTTT. Its protein product is CASSIGGVLGGNTIYF.

The chain recombines TRBV27 with TRBJ1-4, with 7 bases lining up with TRBD1. CDR1 is MNHEY, CDR2 SMNVEV, per germline (reference sequence). Trimming took 6 bases from V and 11 from J; bases not matched to a gene: 6. The CDR3 covers 12 residues. The CDR3 region is CASRLRGGKLFF. The CDR3 region has the DNA TGTGCCAGCAGACTACGAGGGGGCAAACTGTTTTTT.

The CDR3 bases are TGTGCCAGCAGTGAGACGCCGGCGAACACCGGGGAGCTGTTTTTT. It codes for CASSETPANTGELFF. V gene TRBV27 combines with J gene TRBJ2-2; D ambiguous. Looked up from germline, CDR1 is MNHEY and CDR2 is SMNVEV (reference sequence). This CDR3 has 15 amino acids. V lost 5 bases, J lost 0 bases, and 10 bases lay in between.